This T cell receptor beta chain comes out of a study of prognosis after radiotherapy for stage I lung cancer. Whole-study context: Medically, all non-small cell lung cancer patients were deemed inoperable. Patient ages ran from roughly 50 to 95, with a median of approximately 69 years, and the group had over ten men and over 5 women. About a dozen patients had adenocarcinoma tumors, while squamous cell carcinoma tumors were found in roughly seven. Regarding the study as a whole: There was a fall in unique TCR clone counts after stereotactic body radiation therapy, median 10,088 versus 6,861.

This clonotype was seen at least ten times. Its target is not known. The CDR3 has 14 residues. V lost 8 bases and J lost 5; bases outside the gene matches: 9. Germline V lookup: CDR1 SQVTM, CDR2 ANQGSEA. Genomic DNA was the source, and TCR beta CDR3 was amplified from it by two-round multiplex PCR. The authors ran first-round PCR with primers specific to each TRBV and TRBJ gene. TCRdb itself ran the multiplex PCR reads through MiXCR, one entry per CDR3 protein. The profile covers 20,000 to 30,000 distinct CDR3 sequences, with about 37% appearing a single time and approximately 60% taken by the ten largest.

The rearrangement joins TRBV29-1 to TRBJ1-4, with 9 bases matching TRBD1. The sequence derives from a donor at least 50 years old with non-small cell lung cancer. This specimen consisted of PBMCs, obtained before or after stereotactic body radiation therapy (not recorded which). The CDR3 region has the DNA TGCAGCCTTCTGATCGGGACAGGGAATGAAAAACTGTTTTTT. It encodes CSLLIGTGNEKLFF.